Detailed here is one T cell receptor (beta chain). Its antigen is unidentified. The data stem from a study of shared clonotypes between healthy human individuals. Whole-study results and caveats: When naive CD4 clonotypes were compared across a few donors, around 5% were shared. Memory subsets generally showed lower estimated richness than naive subsets.

Libraries were prepared by immunoSEQ multiplex PCR; TCRdb keeps only in-frame clonotypes and omits some of them. The top ten hold approximately 1.6% of the sample, which has about 2.1 million clones, around 95% seen once. Positive CCR7 selection of CD45RO-negative cells yielded the naive CD8 cells, and terminally differentiated effector memory CD45RA+ cells were excluded. The CDR3 loop spans 13 amino acids. Germline-derived CDR1 and CDR2 are MNHEY and SVGAGI. Trimming shortened V by 5 bases and J by 5 bases, and 10 bases separated the two germline ends. The specimen sequenced was naive CD8+ T cells from PBMCs. This chain uses TRBV6-5 with TRBJ1-5; D might be TRBD1 (5 bases). This receptor was obtained from a man between 18 and 35 years old in good health. Some clones in this sample may be carry-over from other donors' samples. The CDR3, as DNA: TGTGCCAGCAGTGCCGACAGAGATCAGCCCCAGCATTTT. Encoded protein: CASSADRDQPQHF.